One sample yielded the 21 T cell receptor beta chains listed below, sequenced in a study of siplizumab effects on memory and regulatory T cells. Assay used: immunoSEQ multiplex PCR; TCRdb lists only in-frame clones, some missing. The data hold approximately 92,000 clones, with over 90% observed a single time. Sequencing was performed on non-Treg CD4+ T cells sorted from blood. Source of these receptors: a human donor in good health.

V is TRBV6-4 and J is TRBJ2-1; D unclear. This CDR3 is built from 11 residues. The V and J ends lost 0 bases and 9 bases respectively, with 3 bases between them. Looked up from germline, CDR1 is MRHNA and CDR2 is SNTAGT. CDR3 sequence (DNA): TGTGCCAGCAGTGACTCTTTTGAGCAGTTCTTC. This codes for CASSDSFEQFF.

J is TRBJ2-3 and V is TRBV28; 11 bases are a match to TRBD2. CDR3 length equals 17 residues. Looked up from germline, CDR1 is MDHEN and CDR2 is SYDVKM. Trimming at V came to 4 bases and at J to 4 bases, leaving 10 bases not matched to a gene. For the CDR3, the DNA is TGTGCCAGCAGTTCCCACACTAGCGGGAGCTTCTCAGATACGCAGTATTTT. Its protein product is CASSSHTSGSFSDTQYF.

The chain couples TRBV5-1 to TRBJ2-7; no clear D gene. This CDR3 is built from 16 residues. Trimming took off 0 bases at V and 0 bases at J, with 13 bases between the two ends. CDR1 and CDR2 (germline): SGHRS, YFSETQ. The CDR3 is CASSLEARTDSYEQYF. The CDR3 DNA reads TGCGCCAGCAGCTTGGAGGCCAGAACGGACTCCTACGAGCAGTACTTC. Full variable domain (missing parts from reference TRBV5-1 and TRBJ2-7): KAGVTQTPRYLIKTRGQQVTLSCSPISGHRSVSWYQQTPGQGLQFLFEYFSETQRNKGNFPGRFSGRQFSNSRSEMNVSTLELGDSALYLCASSLEARTDSYEQYFGPGTRLTVT.

The chain has TRBV5-6 and TRBJ1-1, with TRBD1 matching 12 bases. Trimming at V came to 3 bases and at J to 7 bases, leaving 4 bases not matched to a gene. Germline-derived CDR1 and CDR2 are SGHDT and YYEEEE. The CDR3 extends over 14 amino acids. This CDR3 reads CASSWDRGPYEAFF. The CDR3 nucleotides read TGTGCCAGCAGCTGGGACAGGGGGCCATATGAAGCTTTCTTT.

The genes are TRBV6-1 and TRBJ2-1; D unclear. The V end lost 8 bases, the J end lost 1 base, and 12 bases lay between the germline ends. CDR1 is MNHNS and CDR2 is SASEGT in the germline V gene. This CDR3 spans 14 amino acids. In nucleotides, the CDR3 is TGTGCCAGCGTGGCGTCGATTTCCTACAATGAGCAGTTCTTC. Its protein product is CASVASISYNEQFF.

CDR3 sequence (DNA): TGTGCCAGCAGCCATGCTGGGAGCCGGGATACGCAGTATTTT. Translated: CASSHAGSRDTQYF. The V call is TRBV11-2, the J call TRBJ2-3; D is perhaps TRBD2 (5 bases). The CDR3 runs to 14 residues. The germline V gene encodes CDR1 SGHAT and CDR2 FQNNGV. V lost 5 bases, J lost 6 bases, and 15 bases lay in between.

The chain couples TRBV7-3 to TRBJ2-3; 8 nucleotides agree with TRBD2. V lost 4 bases to trimming and J lost 12 bases; unmatched junction nucleotides: 12. Per germline, CDR1 SGHTA and CDR2 FQGTGA. This CDR3 is 14 amino acids long. In nucleotides, the CDR3 is TGTGCCAGCAGCTCGAATCCAACTAGCGGTTACCAGTATTTT. Its translation: CASSSNPTSGYQYF.

The chain links TRBV4-2 to TRBJ2-7; 9 bases align to TRBD1. The CDR3 is made up of 16 amino acids. V lost 4 bases, J lost 1 base, and 8 bases stayed unmatched. Looked up from germline, CDR1 is LGHNA and CDR2 is YNFKEQ. CDR3 residues: CASSRLTGTGSYEQYF. The CDR3 DNA follows: TGTGCCAGCAGCCGCCTCACCGGGACAGGGTCCTACGAGCAGTACTTC.

The V and J genes are TRBV1 and TRBJ1-3. TRBV1 is listed as a pseudogene. The CDR3 covers 17 residues. CDR3 sequence: CTSSLREGLLSGNTIYF. As DNA, the CDR3 is TGCACCAGCAGCTTACGAGAGGGACTCCTCTCTGGAAACACCATATATTTT.

V gene TRBV9 combines with J gene TRBJ2-2, with D perhaps matching TRBD1 (7 bases). With 0 bases removed from V and 6 bases from J, the gap between germline ends came to 15 bases. Germline-derived CDR1 and CDR2 are SGDLS and YYNGEE. The CDR3 covers 16 residues. The CDR3 coding sequence is TGTGCCAGCAGCGTAGTGGGGGGACAGACGTCCGGGGAGCTGTTTTTT. This translates into CASSVVGGQTSGELFF.

This rearrangement joins TRBV4-1 to TRBJ1-1; D possibly corresponds to TRBD1 (5 bases). V lost 1 base to trimming and J lost 5 bases, with 11 bases between them. This CDR3 comprises 14 residues. Germline CDR1 and CDR2: MGHRA and YSYEKL. The CDR3, as DNA: TGCGCCAGCAGCCAAGTTTCGGCAGGGACTGAAGCTTTCTTT. Protein: CASSQVSAGTEAFF.

The V call is TRBV28, the J call TRBJ1-5; tentative D call: TRBD1 (5 bases). V lost 3 bases, J lost 7 bases, and 10 bases lay in between. CDR3 length equals 13 residues. Germline CDR1 MDHEN, CDR2 SYDVKM. CDR3 sequence reads: CASSFLGAQPQHF. The CDR3 DNA sequence: TGTGCCAGCAGTTTTTTAGGGGCCCAGCCCCAGCATTTT.

This chain joins TRBV27 and TRBJ2-3, with a possible D match to TRBD1 (6 bases). The V end was cut by 3 bases, the J end by 2 bases, with 18 bases between. The germline gives CDR1 MNHEY, CDR2 SMNVEV (reference sequence). There are 17 residues in the CDR3. This CDR3 is CASSFRGGPNPTDTQYF. CDR3 nucleotides: TGTGCCAGCAGTTTCCGTGGGGGCCCGAACCCCACAGATACGCAGTATTTT.

The chain carries TRBV10-1 and TRBJ1-4, with D perhaps TRBD1 (5 bases). This CDR3 has 14 residues. Trimming took off 3 bases at V and 4 bases at J, with 9 bases between the two ends. Germline values: CDR1 WNHNN, CDR2 SYGVQD (reference sequence). CDR3 residues: CASSDSRDNEKLFF. DNA for the CDR3: TGCGCCAGCAGTGATTCCAGGGATAATGAAAAACTGTTTTTT.

The rearrangement uses TRBV19 and TRBJ2-7; 7 bases match TRBD1. Germline assignment: CDR1 LNHDA and CDR2 SQIVND (reference sequence). V shed 4 bases, J shed 2 bases, and the junction held 8 bases outside the gene matches. This CDR3 spans 15 amino acids. The CDR3 sequence is CASSNEQGSAYEQYF. In nucleotides, the CDR3 is TGTGCCAGTAGTAATGAACAGGGGAGCGCCTACGAGCAGTACTTC.

The chain joins TRBV6-5 to TRBJ2-3; 9 nucleotides align to TRBD1. This CDR3 has 15 amino acids. The ends lost 6 bases at V and 7 bases at J; junction bases unmatched: 11. CDR1 is MNHEY and CDR2 is SVGAGI in the germline V gene. CDR3 sequence reads: CASRFRDRAANTQYF. The CDR3 DNA sequence: TGTGCCAGCAGATTCCGGGACAGGGCGGCAAATACGCAGTATTTT.

V is TRBV5-6 and J is TRBJ2-2, with 7 bases that match TRBD2. CDR1 SGHDT and CDR2 YYEEEE come from the germline V gene. The CDR3 has 15 residues. Germline trimming cut 6 bases from V and 5 bases from J; bases unmatched to any gene: 10. This CDR3 reads CASTLPGLLTGELFF. CDR3 DNA: TGTGCCAGCACCCTACCGGGACTATTAACCGGGGAGCTGTTTTTT.

The chain links TRBV6-1 to TRBJ2-5; the D is unclear. There are 13 residues in the CDR3. The germline V gene has CDR1 MNHNS and CDR2 SASEGT. V gave up 4 bases and J gave up 2 bases, with 8 bases separating them. The CDR3 nucleotides read TGTGCCAGCAGTGTGTCGTGGCAAGAGACCCAGTACTTC. Its translation: CASSVSWQETQYF.

Note on this clone: The junction shows a germline mismatch at one end, possibly a read error. The rearrangement uses TRBV7-8 and TRBJ2-1; 7 nucleotides line up with TRBD1. Germline lookup yields CDR1 SGHVS and CDR2 FQNEAQ. The CDR3 totals 10 residues. Here the CDR3 reads CASSFGTVVF. CDR3 in DNA: TGTGCCAGCAGCTTCGGGACAGTTGTCTTC.

The V gene is TRBV28, the J gene TRBJ2-2; D remains ambiguous. Germline V gives CDR1 MDHEN, CDR2 SYDVKM. The CDR3 is 11 residues long. Trimming pared 6 bases from V and 8 bases from J, leaving 7 bases between. In DNA form, the CDR3 reads TGTGCCAGCAGGTCCATTGGGGAGCTGTTTTTT. Translation: CASRSIGELFF. Using reference TRBV28 and TRBJ2-2 for the parts outside the CDR3, the full variable domain is DVKVTQSSRYLVKRTGEKVFLECVQDMDHENMFWYRQDPGLGLRLIYFSYDVKMKEKGDIPEGYSVSREKKERFSLILESASTNQTSMYLCASRSIGELFFGEGSRLTVL.

The chain is built from TRBV9 and TRBJ2-1; 8 nucleotides agree with TRBD2. The CDR3 extends over 15 amino acids. The V and J ends lost 4 bases and 3 bases, in that order; junction bases with no gene match: 6. Germline V gene sequence: CDR1 SGDLS, CDR2 YYNGEE. The CDR3 here is CASSLTSGDYNEQFF. Here the CDR3 DNA reads TGTGCCAGCAGCTTAACTAGCGGCGACTACAATGAGCAGTTCTTC. The full variable domain, completed using reference TRBV9 and TRBJ2-1, is DSGVTQTPKHLITATGQRVTLRCSPRSGDLSVYWYQQSLDQGLQFLIQYYNGEERAKGNILERFSAQQFPDLHSELNLSSLELGDSALYFCASSLTSGDYNEQFFGPGTRLTVL.